The clone carrying this T cell receptor (beta chain) was counted once. This likely comes from a read error, as the CDR3 has no conserved phenylalanine or tryptophan at its end. This specimen comes from a study of cytomegalovirus exposure and HLA in healthy donors. V lost 1 base and J lost 6; bases outside the gene matches: 16. The CDR3 extends over 18 amino acids. Per germline, CDR1 SNHLY and CDR2 FYNNEI. Amplification used 60 Vbeta primers and 13 Jbeta primers. Using immunoSEQ multiplex PCR, the repertoire was profiled, and TCRdb retains in-frame clones only, with some absent. The sample has about 150,000 clones, roughly 9.7% seen once.

The sample taken for sequencing was PBMCs. The sequence derives from a man aged 50 or older in good health and CMV-seronegative. The gene calls are TRBV2 and TRBJ2-7; 9 bases agree with TRBD2. The CDR3: CASSEDRLAGTRGSEQYS. As DNA, the CDR3 is TGTGCCAGCAGTGAAGACCGGCTAGCGGGAACGCGAGGGTCCGAGCAGTACTCC.